Included here is one T cell receptor (beta chain) sequence, with context. No antigen is known for it. These data belong to a study of T cell responses to AZD1222 COVID-19 vaccine. With 4 bases clipped from V and 3 bases from J, the junction kept 11 bases outside the gene matches. Germline CDR1 reads SNHLY; CDR2 reads FYNNEI. The CDR3 length is 17 residues. Whole-study findings and limits: The breadth and depth of Spike-specific TCRs increased once two AZD1222 doses had been given. Just 5 to 7 AZD1222 recipients tested seropositive at baseline. White British people made up most donors, females outnumbered males, and clonal diversity was possibly underestimated.

TCRdb's copy holds only in-frame clones and misses some; the assay was immunoSEQ multiplex PCR. The sample carries around 78,000 clones, 75% to 90% recorded once. This clonotype was sampled from an adult who received the AZD1222 COVID-19 vaccine. The V call is TRBV2, the J call TRBJ2-2; 7 nucleotides agree with TRBD2. The sequencing here drew on peripheral blood, taken 28 days after the second AZD1222 dose. The DNA of the CDR3 is TGTGCCAGCAGTGGTCGGGCTGGCGGGGGAGACACCGGGGAGCTGTTTTTT. Protein product: CASSGRAGGGDTGELFF.